This T cell receptor (beta chain) was observed in a study of blood T cell repertoires in COVID-19. Study in general: Donors in the United States, Italy and Spain gave samples during acute or convalescent COVID-19. Nucleic acid was either cDNA or gDNA, and it came from T cells, B-cell-depleted T cells, or PBMCs.

J was trimmed by 1 base and V by 4 bases; bases with no gene match: 3. Per the germline V gene, CDR1 is SGHNT and CDR2 is YENEEA. The CDR3 is 14 amino acids. Study processing details: The authors estimated nucleated cell counts from reference gene primer amplification. The method was immunoSEQ multiplex PCR; TCRdb's version includes in-frame clones alone and lacks a portion of them. That table is the source of V, J and clone size, and D and trimming were worked out from the DNA. Here the sample spans some 60,000 clones, approximately 91% being singletons. The sequence came from a human donor in a cohort sampled during active COVID-19. The chain uses TRBV11-3 and TRBJ2-7; 8 positions agree with TRBD1. The sequenced material came from peripheral blood. CDR3 in DNA: TGTGCCAGCAGCTATGGACAGGGTTCCTACGAGCAGTACTTC. It specifies CASSYGQGSYEQYF. The variable domain in full, with the rest retrieved from reference TRBV11-3 and TRBJ2-7, is EAGVVQSPRYKIIEKKQPVAFWCNPISGHNTLYWYLQNLGQGPELLIRYENEEAVDDSQLPKDRFSAERLKGVDSTLKIQPAELGDSAVYLCASSYGQGSYEQYFGPGTRLTVT.